These 9 T cell receptor beta chains share one sample of origin, sequenced in a study of blood T cell repertoires in COVID-19. Clones were read by immunoSEQ multiplex PCR, and TCRdb kept only the in-frame ones, dropping some. This table holds about 220,000 clones, roughly nine tenths found once. Sample: PBMCs or T cells enriched from blood (not recorded which). These receptors were taken from a woman under 40 who had recovered from COVID-19.

The J gene is TRBJ2-5, the V gene TRBV7-9; D not resolved. The CDR3 runs 14 residues. The V end lost 1 base, the J end lost 3 bases, and 9 bases lay between the germline ends. CDR1 and CDR2 from the germline V gene are SEHNR and FQNEAQ (reference sequence). The CDR3 sequence: CASSLVGSEETQYF. The CDR3 DNA sequence: TGTGCCAGCAGCTTAGTTGGCAGTGAAGAGACCCAGTACTTC.

The rearrangement joins TRBV9 to TRBJ2-4; D might be TRBD1 (5 bases). Germline-derived CDR1 and CDR2 are SGDLS and YYNGEE. The length of the CDR3 is 14 residues. V lost 0 bases to trimming and J lost 8 bases, with 12 bases between them. As DNA, the CDR3 is TGTGCCAGCAGCGTAGAAGGGGATGTGGACATTCAGTACTTC. It specifies CASSVEGDVDIQYF. The full variable domain, in which reference TRBV9 and TRBJ2-4 provide the parts outside the CDR3, is DSGVTQTPKHLITATGQRVTLRCSPRSGDLSVYWYQQSLDQGLQFLIQYYNGEERAKGNILERFSAQQFPDLHSELNLSSLELGDSALYFCASSVEGDVDIQYFGAGTRLSVL.

The rearrangement joins TRBV12-3 or TRBV12-4 to TRBJ1-2; the D is unclear. The CDR3 loop spans 12 amino acids. Trimming took off 6 bases at V and 4 bases at J, with 9 bases between the two ends. CDR3 protein: CASRPPVYGYTF. The CDR3 DNA reads as TGTGCCAGCAGGCCTCCAGTCTATGGCTACACCTTC.

The genes are TRBV7-2 and TRBJ2-7, with D hard to call. The CDR3 spans 11 residues. Trimming stripped 1 base from V and 6 bases from J, with 4 bases between. Germline assignment: CDR1 SGHTA and CDR2 FQGNSA. The CDR3 DNA is TGTGCCAGCAGCTTAGGACTCGAGCAGTACTTC. It translates to CASSLGLEQYF. The full variable domain, completed using reference TRBV7-2 and TRBJ2-7, is GAGVSQSPSNKVTEKGKDVELRCDPISGHTALYWYRQSLGQGLEFLIYFQGNSAPDKSGLPSDRFSAERTGGSVSTLTIQRTQQEDSAVYLCASSLGLEQYFGPGTRLTVT.

The chain uses TRBV7-2 and TRBJ1-2; TRBD1 agrees at 9 bases. The V gene end was trimmed by 1 base and the J gene end by 6 bases; junction bases not matched to a gene: 3. The CDR3 contains 14 residues. Germline V gene lookup returns CDR1 SGHTA and CDR2 FQGNSA. The CDR3 coding sequence is TGTGCCAGCAGCTTAGGAACAGGGGGCGATGGCTACACCTTC. It translates to CASSLGTGGDGYTF.

This clone has just one count. The CDR3 bases are TGCGCCAGCAGCCAAGAAGGGAAGGGGAACTATGGCTACACCTTC. This codes for CASSQEGKGNYGYTF. The rearrangement joins TRBV4-1 to TRBJ1-2; D is perhaps TRBD1 (5 bases). Trimming left V 0 bases short and J 2 bases short, with 10 bases between. Germline V gene lookup returns CDR1 MGHRA and CDR2 YSYEKL. This CDR3 is 15 amino acids long.

The chain carries TRBV11-2 and TRBJ2-7, with D possibly matching TRBD2 (6 bases). The CDR3 loop spans 17 amino acids. Germline CDR1 reads SGHAT; CDR2 reads FQNNGV. V was cut by 5 bases and J by 5 bases, with 25 bases left in between. CDR3 amino acids: CASSKRPGWGTRDEQYF. CDR3 in DNA: TGTGCCAGCAGCAAACGCCCAGGGTGGGGGACTCGGGACGAGCAGTACTTC.

About this clone itself: One end of the junction fails to match germline, which may point to a read error. The chain employs TRBV4-1 and TRBJ1-1; weak D call: TRBD1 (5 bases). This CDR3 has 15 amino acids. The germline V gene has CDR1 MGHRA and CDR2 YSYEKL. CDR3 bases: TGCGCCAGCAGCCAACCCCGGGACTGGAACGCTGAAGCTTTCTTT. This codes for CASSQPRDWNAEAFF.

The chain uses TRBV19 and TRBJ2-3; 7 nucleotides match TRBD1. CDR1 is LNHDA and CDR2 is SQIVND in the germline V gene (reference sequence). J gave up 2 bases and V 6 bases, and 8 bases lay outside the gene matches. There are 15 residues in the CDR3. The CDR3 here is CASSPTGVNTDTQYF. The CDR3 nucleotides are TGTGCCAGTAGCCCTACAGGGGTTAACACAGATACGCAGTATTTT.